Listed here are 18 T cell receptor beta chains from one sample, sequenced in a study of blood T cell repertoires in COVID-19. Clones were read by immunoSEQ multiplex PCR, and TCRdb kept only the in-frame ones, dropping some. Of around 250,000 clones listed, roughly 84% are singletons. What was sequenced was PBMCs or T cells enriched from blood (not recorded which). These receptors were obtained from a man between 50 and 59 years old who had recovered from COVID-19.

This sequence joins TRBV3-1 (or the pseudogene TRBV3-2) and TRBJ2-7; 9 bases line up with TRBD1. Trimming at V came to 5 bases and at J to 4 bases, leaving 3 bases not matched to a gene. The CDR3 covers 13 residues. Germline lookup yields CDR1 LGHDT and CDR2 YNNKEL (reference sequence). The CDR3 is CASSWTGVYEQYF. The CDR3 DNA reads TGTGCCAGCAGCTGGACAGGGGTATACGAGCAGTACTTC.

The chain links TRBV5-1 to TRBJ1-4; perhaps TRBD1 as D (6 bases). Germline CDR1 is SGHRS and CDR2 is YFSETQ. The CDR3 has 16 amino acids. With 0 bases removed from V and 7 bases from J, the gap between germline ends came to 16 bases. The CDR3 protein is CASSLAVGAQGEKLFF. The CDR3 nucleotides read TGCGCCAGCAGCTTGGCCGTGGGGGCTCAGGGTGAAAAACTGTTTTTT.

CDR3 DNA sequence: TGTGCCAGCAGGGGACAGGGAAACTACGAGCAGTACTTC. This codes for CASRGQGNYEQYF. V is TRBV6-5 and J is TRBJ2-7, with 9 positions matching TRBD1. The trim removed 6 bases at V and 3 bases at J, leaving 3 bases unmatched. Germline CDR1 reads MNHEY; CDR2 reads SVGAGI. The CDR3 covers 13 residues.

V is TRBV6-5 and J is TRBJ2-1; 7 bases match TRBD1. The ends lost 0 bases at V and 8 bases at J; junction bases unmatched: 7. Germline loops: CDR1 MNHEY, CDR2 SVGAGI. The CDR3 length is 15 residues. This CDR3 reads CASSYSGTADHEQFF. The CDR3 region has the DNA TGTGCCAGCAGTTACTCGGGGACAGCCGACCATGAGCAGTTCTTC.

This sequence joins TRBV10-1 and TRBJ1-1; D remains ambiguous. The CDR3 is 12 amino acids. Germline lookup yields CDR1 WNHNN and CDR2 SYGVQD (reference sequence). V lost 4 bases and J 5 bases, leaving 8 bases between the germline ends. The DNA for the CDR3 is TGCGCCAGCAGTGGGAGCGGGACTGAAGCTTTCTTT. Amino acids: CASSGSGTEAFF.

The gene calls are TRBV10-1 and TRBJ2-7; a possible D gene is TRBD2 (7 bases). Trimming took 2 bases from V and 6 from J, leaving 11 bases between them. The CDR3 has 13 residues. Germline lookup yields CDR1 WNHNN and CDR2 SYGVQD (reference sequence). The CDR3 reads CASSEVGGAEQYF. CDR3 nucleotide sequence: TGCGCCAGCAGTGAGGTGGGGGGGGCCGAGCAGTACTTC.

V usage is TRBV24-1 and J usage is TRBJ1-5; no firm D call. Germline V gene data show CDR1 as KGHDR and CDR2 as SFDVKD. Trimming left V 4 bases short and J 5 bases short, with 5 bases between. There are 12 residues in the CDR3. CDR3 region: CATSDPYQPQHF. In DNA, the CDR3 is TGTGCCACCAGTGACCCCTATCAGCCCCAGCATTTT.

V gene TRBV7-2 combines with J gene TRBJ1-1; TRBD1 matches at 8 bases. The CDR3 extends over 16 amino acids. The V gene end was trimmed by 4 bases and the J gene end by 4 bases; junction bases not matched to a gene: 11. The germline V gene encodes CDR1 SGHTA and CDR2 FQGNSA. CDR3 residues: CASSSLGTGGLTEAFF. The CDR3 DNA sequence: TGTGCCAGCAGCTCGCTAGGGACAGGAGGGCTCACTGAAGCTTTCTTT.

J is TRBJ1-2 and V is TRBV27; 10 bases are shared with TRBD1. The CDR3 has 17 residues. CDR1 is MNHEY and CDR2 is SMNVEV in the germline V gene (reference sequence). The trim removed 5 bases at V and 0 bases at J, leaving 9 bases unmatched. CDR3 DNA: TGTGCCAGCAGTCCTTTGACAGGGGGCGGAACTAACTATGGCTACACCTTC. This gives the protein CASSPLTGGGTNYGYTF.

This chain connects TRBV11-2 to TRBJ2-7; TRBD2 matches at 8 bases. J was trimmed by 4 bases and V by 6 bases; bases with no gene match: 8. There are 14 residues in the CDR3. Germline V gene data show CDR1 as SGHAT and CDR2 as FQNNGV. The CDR3 nucleotides read TGTGCCAGCAGTCCGGAACTAGCGGCTTACGAGCAGTACTTC. Its protein is CASSPELAAYEQYF.

CDR3 sequence (DNA): TGTGCCAGCAGTTATGGGACAGCGAACACTGAAGCTTTCTTT. Translating gives CASSYGTANTEAFF. The chain couples TRBV6-2 or TRBV6-3 to TRBJ1-1; 7 bases align to TRBD1. The CDR3 contains 14 residues. V dropped 3 bases and J dropped 1; count of bases not matched to a gene: 2. Germline lookup yields CDR1 MNHEY and CDR2 SVGEGT.

The CDR3 region has the DNA TGTGCCAGTAGCCGTCGGGGGGCCCGGGGCACCGGGGAGCTGTTTTTT. Translating gives CASSRRGARGTGELFF. This chain uses TRBV19 with TRBJ2-2, with a tentative D call TRBD2 (7 bases). V gave up 6 bases and J gave up 4 bases, with 18 bases separating them. Per germline, CDR1 LNHDA and CDR2 SQIVND (reference sequence). The CDR3 length is 16 residues. Complete variable domain (other parts from reference TRBV19 and TRBJ2-2): DGGITQSPKYLFRKEGQNVTLSCEQNLNHDAMYWYRQDPGQGLRLIYYSQIVNDFQKGDIAEGYSVSREKKESFPLTVTSAQKNPTAFYLCASSRRGARGTGELFFGEGSRLTVL.

In DNA form, the CDR3 reads TGTGCCAGCAGTCGACAGATGGGAAACATTCAGTACTTC. Amino acid sequence: CASSRQMGNIQYF. The rearrangement links TRBV12-3 or TRBV12-4 to TRBJ2-4; a weak D match, TRBD1 (5 bases). The V end was cut by 5 bases, the J end by 6 bases, with 11 bases between. The CDR3 loop spans 13 amino acids.

The chain employs TRBV7-2 and TRBJ1-2; the D gene is possibly TRBD1 (6 bases). The CDR3 has 14 amino acids. Germline CDR1 SGHTA, CDR2 FQGNSA. V lost 3 bases and J 7 bases, leaving 15 bases between the germline ends. CDR3 region: CASSLDSWQGGYTF. DNA of the CDR3: TGTGCCAGCAGCTTGGACAGTTGGCAGGGTGGCTACACCTTC.

The J gene is TRBJ1-1, the V gene TRBV28, with D unclear. The V gene's germline CDR1 is MDHEN and CDR2 SYDVKM. The CDR3 is made up of 13 amino acids. Trimming pared 6 bases from V and 5 bases from J, leaving 13 bases between. CDR3 protein: CASRTFSGTEAFF. In DNA, the CDR3 is TGTGCCAGCAGGACCTTCTCGGGGACTGAAGCTTTCTTT.

This rearrangement joins TRBV6-5 to TRBJ2-7; TRBD2 might be the D (5 bases). The CDR3 has 15 amino acids. Germline CDR1 reads MNHEY; CDR2 reads SVGAGI. The V and J ends lost 7 bases and 3 bases respectively, with 19 bases between them. The CDR3 sequence is CASTPGGVGYYEQYF. CDR3 in DNA: TGTGCCAGCACCCCCGGAGGTGTAGGATACTACGAGCAGTACTTC.

The chain joins TRBV6-5 to TRBJ2-7; D may be TRBD2 (6 bases). The germline V gene has CDR1 MNHEY and CDR2 SVGAGI. The CDR3 contains 15 residues. V lost 0 bases and J 10 bases, leaving 19 bases between the germline ends. The CDR3 coding sequence is TGTGCCAGCAGTTACTCGGGGGGAATCGAATCGAAACAGTACTTC. It yields the protein CASSYSGGIESKQYF.

The V call is TRBV19, the J call TRBJ2-3; D possibly corresponds to TRBD1 (6 bases). Trimming removed 9 bases at V and 8 bases at J, with 21 bases between. Germline loops: CDR1 LNHDA, CDR2 SQIVND (reference sequence). This CDR3 region has 14 residues. The CDR3 is CASRDDRSRGTQYF. In DNA, the CDR3 is TGTGCCAGCCGCGATGACAGGAGCAGGGGTACGCAGTATTTT.